The TCR beta chain under discussion was sequenced for a study of T cells in Graves' hyperthyroidism and ophthalmopathy. J was trimmed by 5 bases and V by 4 bases; bases with no gene match: 8. CDR3 length equals 15 residues. Germline V gene lookup returns CDR1 LGHDT and CDR2 YNNKEL (reference sequence). Lactation, pregnancy, other autoimmune disease or uncontrolled infection excluded patients. As to this clonotype: Its antigen is as yet unknown.

Template material for amplifying TCR beta CDR3 regions consisted of RNA transcripts. First-round RT-PCR of the TCR CDR3 relied on the HTBI primer set. TCRdb independently ran MiXCR on the multiplex PCR reads; one entry per CDR3 protein. The table lists over 300,000 distinct CDR3 sequences, about an eighth of them singletons. The study, taken as a whole, reports: It was a median 6.5 months before onset that the model predicted ophthalmopathy.

Specimen: blood. This chain links TRBV3-1 with TRBJ1-1, with 9 bases that match TRBD1. The origin of this receptor is a woman in her forties with Graves' ophthalmopathy. CDR3 in amino acids: CASSLKRQGVTEAFF. For the CDR3, the DNA is TGTGCCAGCAGCCTAAAACGACAGGGGGTGACTGAAGCTTTCTTT. The full variable domain, its missing parts supplied by reference TRBV3-1 and TRBJ1-1, is DTAVSQTPKYLVTQMGNDKSIKCEQNLGHDTMYWYKQDSKKFLKIMFSYNNKELIINETVPNRFSPKSPDKAHLNLHINSLELGDSAVYFCASSLKRQGVTEAFFGQGTRLTVV.